Presented here are 30 T cell receptor beta chains from one specimen sequenced in a study of blood T cell repertoires in COVID-19. Some clones are missing from TCRdb's copy, which holds only in-frame ones; the method was immunoSEQ multiplex PCR. The sample yields 1,500 to 2,000 clones, approximately 67% seen once. The sequencing sample was made of peripheral blood. The receptors derive from a man in his sixties or seventies with active COVID-19.

The chain links TRBV6-5 to TRBJ2-1, with 15 bases that match TRBD2. Trimming at V came to 6 bases and at J to 9 bases, leaving 6 bases not matched to a gene. The germline V gene has CDR1 MNHEY and CDR2 SVGAGI. The CDR3 spans 15 residues. In DNA form, the CDR3 reads TGTGCCAGCAGATGGACTAGCGGGAGGGTAAGTGAGCAGTTCTTC. Translated, it gives CASRWTSGRVSEQFF.

This sequence joins TRBV2 and TRBJ1-2, with TRBD1 matching 8 bases. This CDR3 contains 12 residues. The germline gives CDR1 SNHLY, CDR2 FYNNEI. V lost 6 bases to trimming and J lost 5 bases; unmatched junction nucleotides: 2. CDR3 loop: CASRTGDYGYTF. DNA of the CDR3: TGTGCCAGCAGGACAGGGGATTATGGCTACACCTTC.

This clone was found once. The V and J genes are TRBV29-1 and TRBJ1-2, with D unclear. The CDR3 extends over 11 amino acids. Germline V CDR1 and CDR2: SQVTM, ANQGSEA. Between the trimmed V and J ends, which lost 7 bases and 7 bases, there was a span of 13 bases. CDR3 nucleotide sequence: TGCAGCGCCAATCGGGCGGGTGGCTACACCTTC. This gives the protein CSANRAGGYTF.

This chain links TRBV6-5 with TRBJ2-7, with 9 bases lining up with TRBD2. Germline CDR1 is MNHEY and CDR2 is SVGAGI. The V gene end was trimmed by 2 bases and the J gene end by 1 base; junction bases not matched to a gene: 3. CDR3 length: 15 amino acids. CDR3 protein: CASSYGAGGSYEQYF. For the CDR3, the DNA is TGTGCCAGCAGTTACGGAGCGGGGGGATCCTACGAGCAGTACTTC.

DNA for the CDR3: TGTGCCAGTAGTCTCCAGCACAGGGAAGGCTACACCTTC. Translation gives CASSLQHREGYTF. The chain combines TRBV19 with TRBJ1-2; TRBD1 is a possible D gene (6 bases). Trimming took 5 bases from V and 8 from J, leaving 15 bases between them. The germline CDR1 and CDR2 sequences are LNHDA and SQIVND (reference sequence). The CDR3 spans 13 residues.

The table lists this clone with a few counts. The chain employs TRBV6-4 and TRBJ2-2; 12 bases align to TRBD2. The CDR3 loop spans 15 amino acids. Germline assignment: CDR1 MRHNA and CDR2 SNTAGT. The J segment lost 4 bases and the V segment lost 5 bases, leaving 2 bases of the junction unmatched. CDR3 residues: CASSPGLAGTGELFF. The CDR3 nucleotides read TGTGCCAGCAGTCCGGGACTAGCGGGCACCGGGGAGCTGTTTTTT.

The chain uses TRBV10-1 and TRBJ2-7; TRBD2 aligns across 10 bases. The CDR3 spans 14 residues. V dropped 8 bases and J dropped 3; count of bases not matched to a gene: 7. CDR1 and CDR2 from the germline V gene are WNHNN and SYGVQD (reference sequence). Here the CDR3 reads CASPLAGEFYEQYF. CDR3 nucleotides: TGCGCCAGCCCTCTAGCGGGAGAATTCTACGAGCAGTACTTC.

In this sample, this clone turned up once. The chain couples TRBV2 to TRBJ2-3, with 9 bases aligning to TRBD2. V lost 0 bases, J lost 4 bases, and 14 bases stayed unmatched. The CDR3 loop spans 19 amino acids. Germline-derived CDR1 and CDR2 are SNHLY and FYNNEI. The CDR3 spells CASSEAGVIGLARPDTQYF. CDR3 sequence (DNA): TGTGCCAGCAGTGAAGCGGGGGTCATCGGACTAGCGCGCCCAGATACGCAGTATTTT.

This clone was observed a handful of times. A junction end diverges from the germline sequence, so it may reflect a read error. The rearrangement joins TRBV27 to TRBJ2-7; a possible D gene is TRBD1 (6 bases). The CDR3 runs to 12 residues. Looked up from germline, CDR1 is MNHEY and CDR2 is SMNVEV (reference sequence). As DNA, the CDR3 is TGTGCCAGCAGAACAGGGTCCTTCGAGCAGTACTTC. This sequence encodes CASRTGSFEQYF.

The rearrangement uses TRBV19 and TRBJ1-1; TRBD1 matches at 9 bases. The CDR3 loop spans 18 amino acids. Germline assignment: CDR1 LNHDA and CDR2 SQIVND (reference sequence). V shed 7 bases and J 5 bases; nucleotides not matched to a gene: 20. Written as DNA, the CDR3 is TGTGCCAGTACTCAACCCGGTGGGACAGGGCTCGGGGAGACTGAAGCTTTCTTT. This codes for CASTQPGGTGLGETEAFF.

V gene TRBV12-3 or TRBV12-4 combines with J gene TRBJ1-1; a possible D gene is TRBD1 (5 bases). The CDR3 consists of 12 residues. Deletions cut 5 bases from V and 4 bases from J, with 8 bases between. The CDR3 bases are TGTGCCAGCAGTGGGGGGGGCACTGAAGCTTTCTTT. It yields the protein CASSGGGTEAFF.

This rearrangement joins TRBV5-4 to TRBJ1-6; the D gene is possibly TRBD1 (6 bases). Germline CDR1 and CDR2: SGHNT and YYREEE (reference sequence). V lost 2 bases, J lost 8 bases, and 11 bases lay in between. There are 14 residues in the CDR3. CDR3 sequence reads: CASSLTGWDSPLHF. As DNA, the CDR3 is TGTGCCAGCAGCTTAACAGGGTGGGATTCACCCCTCCACTTT.

CDR3 nucleotides: TGCGCCAGCAGCCCCTGGGGAGCGGGAGGACAAGAGACCCAGTACTTC. Translating it yields CASSPWGAGGQETQYF. The chain links TRBV5-1 to TRBJ2-5, with 9 bases matching TRBD2. The CDR3 contains 16 residues. Germline V gene lookup returns CDR1 SGHRS and CDR2 YFSETQ. The ends lost 4 bases at V and 2 bases at J; junction bases unmatched: 9.

V and J are TRBV18 and TRBJ2-7; 9 bases agree with TRBD1. The CDR3 spans 13 residues. The germline V gene has CDR1 KGHSH and CDR2 LQKENI. The V gene end was trimmed by 3 bases and the J gene end by 4 bases; junction bases not matched to a gene: 1. The CDR3 reads CASSPTGGYEQYF. DNA of the CDR3: TGTGCCAGCTCACCGACAGGGGGATACGAGCAGTACTTC.

This clone is large within its sample. The rearrangement uses TRBV7-6 and TRBJ2-7; tentative D call: TRBD2 (6 bases). The CDR3 spans 15 residues. The ends were cut back, 5 bases at V and 0 bases at J, with 14 bases in the middle. In germline, CDR1 is SGHVS, CDR2 FNYEAQ. CDR3 in amino acids: CASSPVEGSSYEQYF. For the CDR3, the DNA is TGTGCCAGCAGCCCGGTGGAGGGCAGCTCCTACGAGCAGTACTTC. The full variable domain, its missing parts supplied by reference TRBV7-6 and TRBJ2-7, is GAGVSQSPRYKVTKRGQDVALRCDPISGHVSLYWYRQALGQGPEFLTYFNYEAQQDKSGLPNDRFSAERPEGSISTLTIQRTEQRDSAMYRCASSPVEGSSYEQYFGPGTRLTVT.

This chain connects TRBV4-3 to TRBJ2-5; tentative D call: TRBD1 (5 bases). Germline V lookup: CDR1 LGHNA, CDR2 YSLEER. Trimming took off 0 bases at V and 9 bases at J, with 20 bases between the two ends. The CDR3 contains 16 residues. CDR3 sequence (DNA): TGCGCCAGCAGCCAAGAGTATGCAGGCTCGCTCAGGGCCCAGTACTTC. Translated: CASSQEYAGSLRAQYF.

This clone is large within its sample. The chain carries TRBV5-1 and TRBJ1-2; D not resolved. Germline-derived CDR1 and CDR2 are SGHRS and YFSETQ. This CDR3 region has 13 residues. Trimming took 0 bases from V and 7 from J, leaving 10 bases between them. CDR3 region: CASSLEMSGGYTF. Here the CDR3 DNA reads TGCGCCAGCAGCTTGGAAATGAGCGGTGGCTACACCTTC.

The chain links TRBV27 to TRBJ2-3, with 13 bases matching TRBD2. This CDR3 spans 21 amino acids. Germline lookup yields CDR1 MNHEY and CDR2 SMNVEV (reference sequence). Trimming removed 3 bases from V and 4 bases from J; junction bases left unmatched: 19. The CDR3 here is CASSFRAPITSGGALADTQYF. DNA of the CDR3: TGTGCCAGCAGTTTTCGGGCGCCCATTACTAGCGGGGGGGCCCTCGCAGATACGCAGTATTTT.

The V and J genes are TRBV6-6 and TRBJ1-2, with D uncertain. Trimming removed 2 bases from V and 8 bases from J, with 12 bases in between. The CDR3 extends over 13 amino acids. In germline, CDR1 is MNHNY, CDR2 SVGAGI (reference sequence). This CDR3 is CASSYLTEGGYTF. For the CDR3, the DNA is TGTGCCAGCAGTTACCTCACCGAGGGCGGCTACACCTTC.

The chain employs TRBV9 and TRBJ1-1; TRBD1 is a possible D gene (5 bases). Germline loops: CDR1 SGDLS, CDR2 YYNGEE. This CDR3 region has 13 residues. V was pared by 7 bases and J by 1 base, with 11 bases between. The CDR3 DNA reads TGTGCCAGCGCAGGACAAGGGAACACTGAAGCTTTCTTT. Translating it yields CASAGQGNTEAFF.

By its share, this clone is large. This chain links TRBV27 with TRBJ2-7, with D possibly being TRBD1 (5 bases). Trimming removed 0 bases at V and 6 bases at J, with 9 bases between. Per germline, CDR1 MNHEY and CDR2 SMNVEV (reference sequence). This CDR3 spans 13 amino acids. The CDR3, as DNA: TGTGCCAGCAGTTTATCACAGGCCCTCGAGCAGTACTTC. Its translation: CASSLSQALEQYF.

The genes are TRBV7-6 and TRBJ1-2; TRBD1 agrees at 7 bases. Germline trimming cut 1 base from V and 6 bases from J; bases unmatched to any gene: 8. The germline CDR1 and CDR2 sequences are SGHVS and FNYEAQ. The CDR3 totals 15 residues. The CDR3: CASSLEESGGHGYTF. DNA of the CDR3: TGTGCCAGCAGCTTAGAAGAGTCAGGGGGACATGGCTACACCTTC.

This rearrangement joins TRBV11-2 to TRBJ1-6, with no clear D. The CDR3 sequence is 13 residues long. Germline V gene lookup returns CDR1 SGHAT and CDR2 FQNNGV. V lost 5 bases to trimming and J lost 15 bases, with 17 bases between them. In DNA, the CDR3 is TGTGCCAGCAGCCCTGAGGTCCGATCCCTCCTCCACTTT. This codes for CASSPEVRSLLHF.

The chain recombines TRBV29-1 with TRBJ2-1; the match to TRBD2 covers 12 bases. Germline V gene data show CDR1 as SQVTM and CDR2 as ANQGSEA. V gave up 4 bases and J gave up 9 bases; unmatched junction bases: 10. This CDR3 region has 15 residues. This CDR3 is CSVVKPSGRAIEQFF. In DNA, the CDR3 is TGCAGCGTTGTCAAGCCTAGCGGGAGGGCTATTGAGCAGTTCTTC.

The chain combines TRBV5-8 with TRBJ2-2; D might be TRBD1 (5 bases). Trimming took 7 bases from V and 3 from J, leaving 13 bases between them. The germline V gene encodes CDR1 SGHTS and CDR2 YDEGEE. The length of the CDR3 is 14 residues. The CDR3 reads CASGQVDHTGELFF. DNA for the CDR3: TGTGCCAGCGGACAAGTGGATCACACCGGGGAGCTGTTTTTT.

J is TRBJ1-2 and V is TRBV7-9, with 9 bases fitting TRBD1. The CDR3 loop spans 13 amino acids. Trimming cost V 5 bases and J 8 bases; bases outside gene matches: 6. In germline, CDR1 is SEHNR, CDR2 FQNEAQ (reference sequence). The CDR3 loop reads CASSATGGGGYTF. The CDR3 DNA reads TGTGCCAGCAGCGCAACAGGGGGCGGAGGCTACACCTTC.

The rearrangement joins TRBV3-1 (or the pseudogene TRBV3-2) to TRBJ2-1; perhaps TRBD2 as D (6 bases). The CDR3 has 15 residues. Germline loops: CDR1 LGHDT, CDR2 YNNKEL (reference sequence). Trimming took off 4 bases at V and 4 bases at J, with 14 bases between the two ends. The CDR3 DNA is TGTGCCAGCAGCCCGCCGCCAGGGACTTACAATGAGCAGTTCTTC. This encodes CASSPPPGTYNEQFF.

The chain links TRBV5-4 to TRBJ2-1; D gene ambiguous. Trimming removed 0 bases from V and 9 bases from J, with 4 bases in between. This CDR3 is 11 amino acids long. Germline V lookup: CDR1 SGHNT, CDR2 YYREEE (reference sequence). The CDR3 sequence is CASSLAIEQFF. CDR3 coding DNA: TGTGCCAGCAGCTTGGCTATTGAGCAGTTCTTC. The entire variable domain, with the rest obtained from reference TRBV5-4 and TRBJ2-1, is as follows: ETGVTQSPTHLIKTRGQQVTLRCSSQSGHNTVSWYQQALGQGPQFIFQYYREEENGRGNFPPRFSGLQFPNYSSELNVNALELDDSALYLCASSLAIEQFFGPGTRLTVL.

The chain uses TRBV15 and TRBJ2-1; tentative D call: TRBD1 (6 bases). The CDR3 runs 17 residues. Trimming removed 1 base at V and 7 bases at J, with 20 bases between. Germline lookup yields CDR1 LNHNV and CDR2 YYDKDF (reference sequence). In nucleotides, the CDR3 is TGTGCCACCAGCAGAGGGGGGACCACAGGGTCGCGGAATGAGCAGTTCTTC. Residues: CATSRGGTTGSRNEQFF.

This clone was seen once. The chain couples TRBV7-2 to TRBJ2-7; D remains unclear. Germline CDR1 and CDR2: SGHTA and FQGNSA. The V gene lost 4 bases and the J gene lost 3 bases, with 19 bases spanning the gap. The CDR3 has 16 residues. CDR3 in amino acids: CASSSTRLTAFYEQYF. CDR3 DNA: TGTGCCAGCAGCTCTACACGTTTAACAGCATTCTACGAGCAGTACTTC.